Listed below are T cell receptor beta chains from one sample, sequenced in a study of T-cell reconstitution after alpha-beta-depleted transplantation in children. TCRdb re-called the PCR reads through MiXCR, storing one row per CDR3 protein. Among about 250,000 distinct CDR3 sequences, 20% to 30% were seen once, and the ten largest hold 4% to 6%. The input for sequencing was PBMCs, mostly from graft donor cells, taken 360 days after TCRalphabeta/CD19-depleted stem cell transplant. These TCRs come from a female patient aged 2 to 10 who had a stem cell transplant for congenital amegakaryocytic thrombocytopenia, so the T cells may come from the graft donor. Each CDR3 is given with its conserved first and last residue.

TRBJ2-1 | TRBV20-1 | CSAKGFRERTYNEQFF
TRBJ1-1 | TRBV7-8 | CASSLGVPGMNTEAFF
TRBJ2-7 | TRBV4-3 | CASSQDSGYEQYF
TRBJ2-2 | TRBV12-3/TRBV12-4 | CASSLRSGTTGELFF
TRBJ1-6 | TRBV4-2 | CASSQDYRGNSPLHF
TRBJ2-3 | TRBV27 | CASSLTSVTDTQYF
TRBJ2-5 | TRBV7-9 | CASSWSSKETQYF
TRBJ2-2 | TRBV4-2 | CASSQKAGTNTGELFF
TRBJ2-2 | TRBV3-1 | CASSQDSSGAGELFF
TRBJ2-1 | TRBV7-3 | CASSFGGSSGNEQFF
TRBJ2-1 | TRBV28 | CASSFRLDNEQSF
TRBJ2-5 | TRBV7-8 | CASSFREGTQYF
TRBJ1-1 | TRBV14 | CASSPLGQGNTEAFF
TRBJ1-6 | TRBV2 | CASTRTGNSPLHF
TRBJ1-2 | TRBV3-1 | CASSPDGANYGYTF
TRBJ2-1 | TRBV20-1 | CSADRGDNEQFF
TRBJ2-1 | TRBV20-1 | CSADIGKGLSRGEQFF
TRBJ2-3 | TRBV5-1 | CATRGGQGSDTQYF
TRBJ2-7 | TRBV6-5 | CASSRDSLEQYF
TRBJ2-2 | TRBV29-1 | CSARRGKTNTGELFF
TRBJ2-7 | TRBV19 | CASRPLDRNEQYF
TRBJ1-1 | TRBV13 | CASSFLRTNTEAFF
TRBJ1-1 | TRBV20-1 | CSAPGTENTEAFF
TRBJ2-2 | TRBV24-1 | CATSVPGMSGELFF
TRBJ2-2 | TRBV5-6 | CASSQTGITGELFF
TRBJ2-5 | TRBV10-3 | CAIRGTSGEETQYF
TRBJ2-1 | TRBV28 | CASTPLNYNEQFF
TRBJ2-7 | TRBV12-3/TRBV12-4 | CASSLAQRGPYEQYF
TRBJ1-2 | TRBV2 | CASRDRSSRGYTF
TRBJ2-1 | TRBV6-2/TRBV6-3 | CASSRLAGGNEQFF
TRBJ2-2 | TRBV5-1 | CASLRVPGELFF